This TCR beta chain derives from a study of T cell responses to AZD1222 COVID-19 vaccine. Findings and limits, study-wide: Spike-wide vaccine-associated CD4 TCRs dominated at 160-218 and 743-854. Spike-specific TCR breadth and depth went up after people got two AZD1222 doses.

Analysis merged second doses at about 4 or about 12 weeks. The V gene's germline CDR1 is MDHEN and CDR2 SYDVKM. The CDR3 has 16 amino acids. V shed 4 bases and J shed 0 bases, with 12 bases lying between them. The method was immunoSEQ multiplex PCR; TCRdb's version includes in-frame clones alone and lacks a portion of them. The sample records 100,000 to 150,000 clones, about 90% being singletons. For this clone: Its specificity is not known.

The chain carries TRBV28 and TRBJ1-4; tentatively, D is TRBD1 (6 bases). The receptor's source is an adult who received the AZD1222 COVID-19 vaccine. The sample consisted of peripheral blood, taken 28 days after the second AZD1222 dose. The CDR3 protein is CASSSRGGATNEKLFF. The CDR3 bases are TGTGCCAGCAGTTCTCGAGGGGGGGCAACTAATGAAAAACTGTTTTTT.